This T cell receptor beta chain was obtained from a study of T cell changes during pregnancy in multiple sclerosis. Clones were read by immunoSEQ multiplex PCR, and TCRdb kept only the in-frame ones, dropping some. The repertoire holds about 20,000 clones, with around 85% as singletons. The V end lost 5 bases, the J end lost 15 bases, and 17 bases lay between the germline ends. The CDR3 covers 12 residues. Germline V gives CDR1 SGHVS, CDR2 FQNEAQ. This specimen consisted of CD8+ T cells from peripheral blood mononuclear cells, obtained after pregnancy. The chain uses TRBV7-8 and TRBJ2-1; D perhaps matches TRBD1 (5 bases). This TCR derives from a female donor in good health, enrolled as a control in a pregnancy study. In DNA form, the CDR3 reads TGTGCCAGCAGCCCCGACAGCCTACCTCGGTTCTTC. Translating it yields CASSPDSLPRFF.